The rows below give T cell receptor beta chains drawn from one sample of a study of cytomegalovirus exposure and HLA in healthy donors. Profiled with immunoSEQ multiplex PCR; TCRdb holds only in-frame clones, not every one. The data show more than 150,000 clones, with more than 75% seen just once and roughly 0.8% held by the top ten. Source material: PBMCs. These receptor sequences come from a woman aged 18-30 years in good health and CMV-seronegative. Both conserved end residues are part of each CDR3. D genes are given only for firm matches. Clone size is not always given. Where it is, it says once, few, many or a class for expanded clones.

>.|TRBJ2-1|TRBD1|TRBV6-6
CASTRDSDNEQFF
TGTGCCAGCACCCGGGACAGCGACAATGAGCAGTTCTTC
>once|TRBJ2-5|TRBD2|TRBV2
CASDWGTTLQETQYF
TGTGCCAGTGATTGGGGGACTACCTTACAAGAGACCCAGTACTTC
>.|TRBJ2-5|TRBD2|TRBV7-9
CASSLKREGFETQYF
TGTGCCAGCAGCTTAAAGCGGGAGGGCTTTGAGACCCAGTACTTC
>.|TRBJ1-6|TRBD1|TRBV29-1
CSTYRRQGDNSPLHF
TGCAGCACTTATAGGAGACAGGGGGATAATTCACCCCTCCACTTT
>.|TRBJ2-7|TRBD2|TRBV5-1
CASSVGLEIGEQYF
TGCGCCAGCAGCGTAGGACTAGAAATAGGCGAGCAGTACTTC
>once|TRBJ1-4|.|TRBV10-2
CASAGDTVEEKLFF
TGCGCCAGCGCTGGGGACACGGTGGAGGAAAAACTGTTTTTT
>.|TRBJ2-7|.|TRBV29-1
CSVVESEAFSYEQYF
TGCAGCGTTGTGGAGTCAGAAGCCTTCTCCTACGAGCAGTACTTC
>.|TRBJ2-5|TRBD2|TRBV9
CASNGAGVGETQYF
TGTGCCAGCAACGGGGCGGGAGTGGGAGAGACCCAGTACTTC
>.|TRBJ2-7|.|TRBV7-3
CASSPQQNYEQYF
TGTGCCAGCAGCCCGCAACAGAACTACGAGCAGTACTTC
>.|TRBJ2-7|.|TRBV4-1
CASSQSFSYEQYF
TGCGCCAGCAGCCAGTCTTTTTCCTACGAGCAGTACTTC
>.|TRBJ2-7|TRBD2|TRBV11-2
CASSLISGAYEQYF
TGTGCCAGCAGCTTGATTAGCGGGGCTTACGAGCAGTACTTC
>.|TRBJ1-1|TRBD1|TRBV2
CASTRTGGNTEAFF
TGTGCCAGCACACGGACAGGGGGGAACACTGAAGCTTTCTTT
>.|TRBJ2-5|TRBD2|TRBV5-1
CASDGGRPQETQYF
TGCGCCAGCGACGGGGGGAGACCCCAAGAGACCCAGTACTTC
>.|TRBJ1-1|.|TRBV5-5
CASGLSEPNTETFF
TGTGCCAGTGGGCTCTCGGAACCGAACACTGAAACTTTCTTT
>.|TRBJ1-1|.|TRBV27
CASSLQENTEAFF
TGTGCCAGCAGTCTCCAGGAGAACACTGAAGCTTTCTTT
>.|TRBJ2-7|TRBD1|TRBV19
CASSAGTGAYEQYF
TGTGCCAGTAGTGCCGGGACAGGGGCCTACGAGCAGTACTTC
>.|TRBJ2-2|.|TRBV27
CASSFIQGQGGTGELFF
TGTGCCAGCAGTTTTATTCAGGGGCAGGGTGGGACCGGGGAGCTGTTTTTT
>once|TRBJ1-5|.|TRBV6-5
CASSPDRYSNQPQHF
TGTGCCAGCAGCCCCGACAGGTATAGCAATCAGCCCCAGCATTTT
>.|TRBJ1-1|.|TRBV28
CASSLLTTGQNTEAFF
TGTGCCAGCAGTTTGCTTACGACAGGCCAGAACACTGAAGCTTTCTTT
>.|TRBJ2-3|TRBD2|TRBV19
CASSWGLAENTDTQYF
TGTGCCAGTAGTTGGGGACTAGCGGAGAACACAGATACGCAGTATTTT
>.|TRBJ1-1|.|TRBV25-1
CASSGSGGGAEAFF
TGTGCCAGCAGTGGCTCGGGGGGCGGGGCTGAAGCTTTCTTT
>.|TRBJ1-1|.|TRBV13
CASKEGVVTEAFF
TGTGCCAGCAAAGAAGGGGTTGTAACTGAAGCTTTCTTT